These 30 T cell receptor beta chains originate from one sample sequenced in a study of technical replicates of blood from a handful of donors. Measured with immunoSEQ multiplex PCR; TCRdb has only the in-frame clones, and not every one. The sample has roughly 14,000 clones, around four fifths seen once. Source material: PBMCs. The source is a human donor in good health.

V and J are TRBV5-1 and TRBJ2-2, with D tentatively TRBD1 (6 bases). V dropped 1 base and J dropped 5 bases, with 12 bases sitting between them. The CDR3 sequence is 15 residues long. Germline CDR1 reads SGHRS; CDR2 reads YFSETQ. CDR3 coding DNA: TGCGCCAGCAGCTTGTTACAGGGTCGTACCGGGGAGCTGTTTTTT. This translates into CASSLLQGRTGELFF.

The chain employs TRBV5-1 and TRBJ2-7; 7 nucleotides agree with TRBD2. Germline lookup yields CDR1 SGHRS and CDR2 YFSETQ. The CDR3 sequence is 12 residues long. Unmatched junction bases numbered 3, after V lost 4 bases and J lost 5 bases. The CDR3, as DNA: TGCGCCAGCAGCCCGGCGGGGGACGAGCAGTACTTC. Protein product: CASSPAGDEQYF.

The CDR3 DNA reads TGTGCCAGCAGTTTATCGTTATACTATGAGCAGTTCTTC. Residues: CASSLSLYYEQFF. V gene TRBV27 combines with J gene TRBJ2-1; D unclear. Germline V gene lookup returns CDR1 MNHEY and CDR2 SMNVEV (reference sequence). The CDR3 is 13 amino acids. V shed 0 bases and J shed 8 bases, with 8 bases lying between them.

The rearrangement uses TRBV18 and TRBJ1-4, with TRBD1 matching over 7 bases. J was trimmed by 6 bases and V by 0 bases; bases with no gene match: 4. The germline V gene encodes CDR1 KGHSH and CDR2 LQKENI. The CDR3 contains 15 residues. The CDR3 nucleotides read TGTGCCAGCTCACCACCATCCCAGGGGGATGAAAAACTGTTTTTT. It is translated as CASSPPSQGDEKLFF.

The genes are TRBV11-2 and TRBJ2-2, with D perhaps matching TRBD1 (6 bases). The germline V gene has CDR1 SGHAT and CDR2 FQNNGV. V dropped 6 bases and J dropped 7 bases, with 12 bases sitting between them. The CDR3 spans 13 residues. The chain's CDR3 is CASRRTGIGELFF. CDR3 coding DNA: TGTGCCAGCAGGCGCACAGGGATCGGGGAGCTGTTTTTT. The full variable domain, in which reference TRBV11-2 and TRBJ2-2 provide the parts outside the CDR3, is EAGVAQSPRYKIIEKRQSVAFWCNPISGHATLYWYQQILGQGPKLLIQFQNNGVVDDSQLPKDRFSAERLKGVDSTLKIQPAKLEDSAVYLCASRRTGIGELFFGEGSRLTVL.

The chain couples TRBV7-8 to TRBJ2-2; 7 nucleotides agree with TRBD1. Germline V CDR1 and CDR2: SGHVS, FQNEAQ. Trimming cost V 7 bases and J 5 bases; bases outside gene matches: 13. The CDR3 length is 16 residues. CDR3 nucleotides: TGTGCCAGCAAGACGTCCAGGGTCAGGGGGACCGGGGAGCTGTTTTTT. This gives the protein CASKTSRVRGTGELFF. Full variable domain (rest looked up from reference TRBV7-8 and TRBJ2-2): GAGVSQSPRYKVAKRGQDVALRCDPISGHVSLFWYQQALGQGPEFLTYFQNEAQLDKSGLPSDRFFAERPEGSVSTLKIQRTQQEDSAVYLCASKTSRVRGTGELFFGEGSRLTVL.

The chain links TRBV7-6 to TRBJ2-7, with a tentative D call TRBD2 (6 bases). In germline, CDR1 is SGHVS, CDR2 FNYEAQ. Trimming pared 0 bases from V and 0 bases from J, leaving 9 bases between. CDR3 length: 15 amino acids. In DNA, the CDR3 is TGTGCCAGCAGCTTAGCAATCGGGAGCTCCTACGAGCAGTACTTC. This codes for CASSLAIGSSYEQYF.

The chain links TRBV11-3 to TRBJ2-1; 13 bases agree with TRBD2. This CDR3 comprises 16 residues. Trimming at V came to 4 bases and at J to 3 bases, leaving 3 bases not matched to a gene. The V gene's germline CDR1 is SGHNT and CDR2 YENEEA. In nucleotides, the CDR3 is TGTGCCAGCAGCTCCGGGACTAGCGGGATCTACAATGAGCAGTTCTTC. Translation: CASSSGTSGIYNEQFF.

This chain uses TRBV7-6 with TRBJ2-1, with TRBD1 identical over 7 bases. This CDR3 has 15 residues. Trimming at V came to 1 base and at J to 7 bases, leaving 7 bases not matched to a gene. CDR1 is SGHVS, CDR2 FNYEAQ, per germline. The CDR3 protein is CASSLEGGEVNEQFF. The CDR3, as DNA: TGTGCCAGCAGCTTAGAAGGGGGCGAGGTGAATGAGCAGTTCTTC. Full variable domain (rest looked up from reference TRBV7-6 and TRBJ2-1): GAGVSQSPRYKVTKRGQDVALRCDPISGHVSLYWYRQALGQGPEFLTYFNYEAQQDKSGLPNDRFSAERPEGSISTLTIQRTEQRDSAMYRCASSLEGGEVNEQFFGPGTRLTVL.

The rearrangement links TRBV5-1 to TRBJ2-1; 10 nucleotides match TRBD2. Trimming removed 0 bases from V and 7 bases from J; junction bases left unmatched: 1. Germline loops: CDR1 SGHRS, CDR2 YFSETQ. The CDR3 covers 14 residues. The CDR3 here is CASSLALAGNEQFF. CDR3 DNA: TGCGCCAGCAGCTTGGCACTAGCGGGGAATGAGCAGTTCTTC.

J is TRBJ2-1 and V is TRBV19; maybe TRBD1 (7 bases). The CDR3 totals 18 residues. Germline V CDR1 and CDR2: LNHDA, SQIVND (reference sequence). The ends were cut back, 2 bases at V and 2 bases at J, with 19 bases in the middle. CDR3 nucleotides: TGTGCCAGTAGTATAAACCTCCAGGGGGGAAGACCCTACAATGAGCAGTTCTTC. Translated, it gives CASSINLQGGRPYNEQFF.

The J gene is TRBJ2-2, the V gene TRBV27; a possible D gene is TRBD1 (7 bases). Per the germline V gene, CDR1 is MNHEY and CDR2 is SMNVEV (reference sequence). V was pared by 4 bases and J by 8 bases, with 11 bases between. The CDR3 sequence is 13 residues long. CDR3 bases: TGTGCCAGCAGTTCCAGGGGGGAAGGGGAGCTGTTTTTT. Residues: CASSSRGEGELFF.

The rearrangement joins TRBV2 to TRBJ2-7, with D possibly matching TRBD2 (5 bases). This CDR3 is 14 amino acids long. Germline loops: CDR1 SNHLY, CDR2 FYNNEI. V was cut by 2 bases and J by 3 bases, with 11 bases left in between. The CDR3 nucleotides are TGTGCCAGCAGTGAACTGCTAGACTACTACGAGCAGTACTTC. It is translated as CASSELLDYYEQYF. The full variable domain, with the rest looked up from reference TRBV2 and TRBJ2-7, is EPEVTQTPSHQVTQMGQEVILRCVPISNHLYFYWYRQILGQKVEFLVSFYNNEISEKSEIFDDQFSVERPDGSNFTLKIRSTKLEDSAMYFCASSELLDYYEQYFGPGTRLTVT.

The chain combines TRBV18 with TRBJ2-7; 13 bases match TRBD2. The CDR3 extends over 16 amino acids. V was pared by 2 bases and J by 3 bases, with 4 bases of the junction left unmatched. Per the germline V gene, CDR1 is KGHSH and CDR2 is LQKENI. Written as DNA, the CDR3 is TGTGCCAGCTCACCAGGGACTAGCGGGAACAACTACGAGCAGTACTTC. Translated, it gives CASSPGTSGNNYEQYF.

The rearrangement links TRBV4-2 to TRBJ2-3; 8 positions agree with TRBD2. V lost 1 base to trimming and J lost 2 bases; unmatched junction nucleotides: 8. This CDR3 region has 17 residues. Germline V gene lookup returns CDR1 LGHNA and CDR2 YNFKEQ. CDR3 sequence: CASSQVEREISTDTQYF. The CDR3 nucleotides are TGTGCCAGCAGCCAAGTGGAGCGGGAGATATCCACAGATACGCAGTATTTT.

This clone was counted a few times. This sequence joins TRBV28 and TRBJ1-2; weak D call: TRBD1 (5 bases). The CDR3 is 13 residues long. Germline CDR1 is MDHEN and CDR2 is SYDVKM. V was clipped by 8 bases and J by 3 bases, with 13 bases between them. The DNA of the CDR3 is TGTGCCAGCGAGTGGGGCACCTACTATGGCTACACCTTC. It yields the protein CASEWGTYYGYTF.

This chain's CDR3 is CASNTLSDRAYEQYF. CDR3 sequence (DNA): TGTGCCAGCAACACCTTGTCGGACAGGGCCTACGAGCAGTACTTC. The chain carries TRBV12-1 and TRBJ2-7; TRBD1, the table's D call, lacks a check against the DNA. TRBV12-1 is marked as a pseudogene. The CDR3 is made up of 15 amino acids.

The chain employs TRBV15 and TRBJ2-7, with 11 bases matching TRBD1. The CDR3 runs 14 residues. The J segment lost 6 bases and the V segment lost 5 bases, leaving 6 bases of the junction unmatched. Germline CDR1 LNHNV, CDR2 YYDKDF (reference sequence). The CDR3 reads CATSPGDRGGEQYF. In nucleotides, the CDR3 is TGTGCCACCAGCCCCGGGGACAGGGGGGGCGAGCAGTACTTC.

The chain couples TRBV19 to TRBJ2-7, with TRBD1 as a possible D gene (5 bases). CDR3 length: 13 residues. In germline, CDR1 is LNHDA, CDR2 SQIVND (reference sequence). Between the trimmed V and J ends, which lost 9 bases and 3 bases, there was a span of 15 bases. The CDR3 DNA is TGTGCCAGCCAGGGCCCTGGGTTCTACGAGCAGTACTTC. This gives the protein CASQGPGFYEQYF.

This clone appeared once. V gene TRBV30 combines with J gene TRBJ2-1, with D unclear. Trimming removed 2 bases from V and 3 bases from J, with 8 bases in between. The CDR3 spans 13 residues. Germline-derived CDR1 and CDR2 are GTSNPN and SVGIG (reference sequence). The CDR3 loop reads CAWSPAVYNEQFF. CDR3 DNA: TGTGCCTGGAGTCCCGCAGTCTACAATGAGCAGTTCTTC.

This rearrangement joins TRBV2 to TRBJ1-1, with D uncertain. V was shortened by 4 bases and J by 0 bases, with 12 bases between the two germline ends. This CDR3 comprises 15 residues. Germline V lookup: CDR1 SNHLY, CDR2 FYNNEI. The CDR3 sequence is CASSGTGIVNTEAFF. In DNA form, the CDR3 reads TGTGCCAGCAGTGGGACCGGGATAGTGAACACTGAAGCTTTCTTT.

The gene calls are TRBV5-1 and TRBJ1-1, with TRBD1 as a possible D gene (6 bases). V lost 4 bases and J lost 5, with 15 bases in between. The CDR3 spans 14 residues. Germline values: CDR1 SGHRS, CDR2 YFSETQ. CDR3 protein: CASSLNTQGTEAFF. As DNA, the CDR3 is TGCGCCAGCAGCCTGAACACCCAGGGGACTGAAGCTTTCTTT. The whole variable domain, filled in from reference TRBV5-1 and TRBJ1-1, reads KAGVTQTPRYLIKTRGQQVTLSCSPISGHRSVSWYQQTPGQGLQFLFEYFSETQRNKGNFPGRFSGRQFSNSRSEMNVSTLELGDSALYLCASSLNTQGTEAFFGQGTRLTVV.

This rearrangement joins TRBV29-1 to TRBJ2-3; 8 bases are a match to TRBD1. There are 14 residues in the CDR3. J was trimmed by 1 base and V by 3 bases; bases with no gene match: 3. CDR1 and CDR2 (germline): SQVTM, ANQGSEA. The CDR3 region is CSVEAGGGTDTQYF. The DNA for the CDR3 is TGCAGCGTTGAGGCAGGGGGCGGCACAGATACGCAGTATTTT.

The chain couples TRBV2 to TRBJ1-2, with 12 bases that match TRBD1. J gave up 8 bases and V 6 bases, and 10 bases lay outside the gene matches. The CDR3 runs 15 residues. Germline values: CDR1 SNHLY, CDR2 FYNNEI. DNA for the CDR3: TGTGCCAGCAGGAGGGGACAGGGGGCTCAAGGAGGCTACACCTTC. This translates into CASRRGQGAQGGYTF.

This sequence joins TRBV27 and TRBJ2-1; TRBD2 aligns across 14 bases. This CDR3 comprises 20 residues. V was clipped by 0 bases and J by 6 bases; unmatched bases: 13. Germline V gene lookup returns CDR1 MNHEY and CDR2 SMNVEV (reference sequence). CDR3 sequence: CASSLSGGLAGDTTVNEQFF. CDR3 sequence (DNA): TGTGCCAGCAGTTTATCGGGGGGACTAGCGGGAGATACTACGGTCAATGAGCAGTTCTTC.

This chain joins TRBV14 and TRBJ1-2; 9 nucleotides line up with TRBD1. Per the germline V gene, CDR1 is SGHDN and CDR2 is FVKESK. This CDR3 is 17 amino acids long. The ends lost 0 bases at V and 7 bases at J; junction bases unmatched: 12. CDR3 coding DNA: TGTGCCAGCAGCCAAGATCTTGGGAACAGGGGGCTAACTGGCTACACCTTC. Translated: CASSQDLGNRGLTGYTF.

The V gene is TRBV9, the J gene TRBJ1-1; D is possibly TRBD1 (5 bases). This CDR3 comprises 14 residues. Germline CDR1 and CDR2: SGDLS and YYNGEE. Trimming left V 4 bases short and J 1 base short, with 11 bases between. The CDR3: CASSTQVRNTEAFF. CDR3 nucleotides: TGTGCCAGCAGCACACAGGTGAGGAACACTGAAGCTTTCTTT.

J is TRBJ2-7 and V is TRBV7-9; D remains unclear. The CDR3 spans 15 residues. V lost 6 bases, J lost 2 bases, and 17 bases lay in between. Germline V gene data show CDR1 as SEHNR and CDR2 as FQNEAQ (reference sequence). DNA for the CDR3: TGTGCCAGCAGTTTTAATCCCCCTCGTGCCTACGAGCAGTACTTC. It translates to CASSFNPPRAYEQYF.

This rearrangement joins TRBV30 to TRBJ2-2; D is possibly TRBD2 (6 bases). Between the trimmed V and J ends, which lost 1 base and 1 base, there was a span of 13 bases. The CDR3 contains 16 residues. Germline V gene sequence: CDR1 GTSNPN, CDR2 SVGIG (reference sequence). The CDR3 loop is CAWSGVGGENTGELFF. The CDR3 bases are TGTGCCTGGAGTGGGGTAGGAGGGGAGAACACCGGGGAGCTGTTTTTT.

The chain couples TRBV11-2 to TRBJ2-5, with 10 nucleotides matching TRBD2. The CDR3 has 15 amino acids. V lost 5 bases and J lost 5; bases outside the gene matches: 8. Germline loops: CDR1 SGHAT, CDR2 FQNNGV. The chain's CDR3 is CASSLIAGGSETQYF. The DNA of the CDR3 is TGTGCCAGCAGCCTAATAGCGGGAGGATCGGAGACCCAGTACTTC.